A single sample gave rise to the 30 T cell receptor beta chains below, sequenced in a study of early T cells in non-severe SARS-CoV-2 infection. TCRdb reanalysed the 5' RACE reads using MiXCR and keeps one entry per CDR3 protein. The sample yields 87,000 or so distinct CDR3 sequences, approximately 14% seen once. Material for sequencing was whole blood. These receptors all stem from an adult who was a healthcare worker with PCR-confirmed SARS-CoV-2 infection or an uninfected control (not recorded which).

The chain is built from TRBV7-2 and TRBJ2-1; D is undetermined. From germline, CDR1 is SGHTA and CDR2 FQGNSA. The CDR3 is made up of 14 amino acids. Trimming removed 4 bases at V and 4 bases at J, with 11 bases between. The CDR3 spells CASSSHGPYNEQFF. CDR3 DNA: TGTGCCAGCAGCTCTCACGGACCTTACAATGAGCAGTTCTTC.

The V gene is TRBV24-1, the J gene TRBJ2-7; a possible D gene is TRBD1 (5 bases). There are 16 residues in the CDR3. The V end lost 3 bases, the J end lost 0 bases, and 14 bases lay between the germline ends. The germline V gene has CDR1 KGHDR and CDR2 SFDVKD. The chain's CDR3 is CATSDPGQGSSYEQYF. CDR3 nucleotides: TGTGCCACCAGTGATCCTGGCCAGGGAAGCTCCTACGAGCAGTACTTC.

This clonotype was seen a few times. The CDR3 protein is CASSITRTGDQPQHF. The CDR3 DNA follows: TGTGCCAGTAGTATTACCCGGACTGGAGATCAGCCCCAGCATTTT. The chain carries TRBV19 and TRBJ1-5; no firm D call. V lost 3 bases and J 5 bases, leaving 14 bases between the germline ends. The CDR3 is 15 amino acids. Looked up from germline, CDR1 is LNHDA and CDR2 is SQIVND (reference sequence).

This clonotype was seen a few times. J is TRBJ2-1 and V is TRBV24-1; D may be TRBD2 (6 bases). The V end was cut by 1 base, the J end by 3 bases, with 12 bases between. There are 16 residues in the CDR3. Germline V gene lookup returns CDR1 KGHDR and CDR2 SFDVKD. The DNA of the CDR3 is TGTGCCACCAGTGATTTTGGGGAGGCCCTCTACAATGAGCAGTTCTTC. This gives the protein CATSDFGEALYNEQFF.

The chain joins TRBV11-2 to TRBJ1-1, with D maybe TRBD1 (6 bases). V dropped 1 base and J dropped 9 bases, with 15 bases sitting between them. This CDR3 contains 14 residues. CDR1 SGHAT and CDR2 FQNNGV come from the germline V gene. The CDR3 region is CASSLGQATIQAFF. The CDR3 bases are TGTGCCAGCAGCTTAGGACAGGCCACAATTCAAGCTTTCTTT.

The chain joins TRBV29-1 to TRBJ2-3; D is possibly TRBD1 (6 bases). The CDR3 spans 14 residues. V was trimmed by 1 base and J by 2 bases, leaving 10 bases between them. Germline CDR1 reads SQVTM; CDR2 reads ANQGSEA. The CDR3 DNA is TGCAGCGTTGAAGGGCAGGGGTTCACAGATACGCAGTATTTT. Its protein is CSVEGQGFTDTQYF.

The rearrangement joins TRBV19 to TRBJ2-5; TRBD2 matches at 12 bases. The V gene end was trimmed by 5 bases and the J gene end by 2 bases; junction bases not matched to a gene: 15. The CDR3 is 19 amino acids. The germline CDR1 and CDR2 sequences are LNHDA and SQIVND (reference sequence). The CDR3 is CASSPGLAGSYLDQETQYF. CDR3 nucleotides: TGTGCCAGTAGTCCAGGACTAGCGGGGAGTTATTTAGATCAAGAGACCCAGTACTTC.

In its sample, this clonotype was seen a few times. The V gene is TRBV7-8, the J gene TRBJ2-1; D is possibly TRBD1 or TRBD2 (6 bases each). Germline V lookup: CDR1 SGHVS, CDR2 FQNEAQ. CDR3 length equals 15 residues. Trimming pared 1 base from V and 8 bases from J, leaving 15 bases between. The chain's CDR3 is CASSLDLRGEHEQFF. The DNA for the CDR3 is TGTGCCAGCAGCTTAGATCTAAGGGGGGAGCATGAGCAGTTCTTC.

This clonotype showed up just a few times. The chain combines TRBV3-1 with TRBJ2-6; 9 nucleotides match TRBD1. The V gene's germline CDR1 is LGHDT and CDR2 YNNKEL (reference sequence). The CDR3 loop spans 19 amino acids. V shed 3 bases and J 0 bases; nucleotides not matched to a gene: 9. The CDR3: CASSHDGGQGFSGANVLTF. The DNA of the CDR3 is TGTGCCAGCAGCCATGATGGTGGACAGGGGTTCTCTGGGGCCAACGTCCTGACTTTC.

This clonotype has more than one count but fewer than ten. DNA for the CDR3: TGTGCCAGCAGCAACAGACTAGCGACGGGGACCCAGTACTTC. Its translation: CASSNRLATGTQYF. V and J are TRBV21-1 and TRBJ2-5; the table's D call, TRBD2, was not checked against the DNA. TRBV21-1 is termed a pseudogene. This CDR3 spans 14 amino acids.

This clonotype showed up just a few times. This chain uses TRBV11-2 with TRBJ2-3; 8 nucleotides agree with TRBD2. V dropped 7 bases and J dropped 4; count of bases not matched to a gene: 13. The length of the CDR3 is 16 residues. Germline CDR1 SGHAT, CDR2 FQNNGV. CDR3 in amino acids: CASIISGLAGPDTQYF. CDR3 nucleotides: TGTGCCAGCATCATCTCGGGATTAGCGGGGCCAGATACGCAGTATTTT.

J is TRBJ2-1 and V is TRBV29-1, with 9 bases that match TRBD2. Germline V gives CDR1 SQVTM, CDR2 ANQGSEA. The V and J ends lost 1 base and 4 bases, in that order; junction bases with no gene match: 2. The CDR3 runs 14 residues. CDR3 residues: CSVEGAGGYNEQFF. For the CDR3, the DNA is TGCAGCGTTGAAGGAGCGGGGGGATACAATGAGCAGTTCTTC.

In its sample, this clonotype was seen a few times. The V call is TRBV20-1, the J call TRBJ1-5; D possibly corresponds to TRBD1 (5 bases). Germline assignment: CDR1 DFQATT and CDR2 SNEGSKA (reference sequence). With 3 bases removed from V and 0 bases from J, the gap between germline ends came to 12 bases. This CDR3 contains 15 residues. The CDR3 DNA reads as TGCAGTGCTAGCGCAGGGACCTATAGCAATCAGCCCCAGCATTTT. It codes for CSASAGTYSNQPQHF.

The V call is TRBV28, the J call TRBJ2-2, with 9 bases matching TRBD1. From germline, CDR1 is MDHEN and CDR2 SYDVKM. J was trimmed by 4 bases and V by 5 bases; bases with no gene match: 5. The CDR3 length is 15 residues. CDR3 sequence (DNA): TGTGCCAGCAGTCTACAGGGGGCCGGCACCGGGGAGCTGTTTTTT. As protein: CASSLQGAGTGELFF.

This clonotype has just a few counts. The chain couples TRBV28 to TRBJ1-2, with no clear D. Per the germline V gene, CDR1 is MDHEN and CDR2 is SYDVKM. The CDR3 sequence is 14 residues long. V was pared by 7 bases and J by 2 bases, with 14 bases between. In DNA form, the CDR3 reads TGTGCCAGCAAGTTAGCCGGATTCAACTATGGCTACACCTTC. Residues: CASKLAGFNYGYTF.

This clonotype was recorded many times. The chain employs TRBV10-3 and TRBJ1-2; 12 nucleotides agree with TRBD1. Germline-derived CDR1 and CDR2 are ENHRY and SYGVKD. This CDR3 has 15 amino acids. The V segment lost 6 bases and the J segment 5 bases; nucleotides outside the gene matches: 7. CDR3 loop: CAISAGTGGLYGYTF. The DNA for the CDR3 is TGTGCCATCAGCGCTGGGACAGGGGGCTTGTATGGCTACACCTTC.

This clonotype has just a few counts. The rearrangement uses TRBV3-1 and TRBJ1-4; 9 positions match TRBD1. Trimming took 4 bases from V and 7 from J; bases not matched to a gene: 4. Germline CDR1 LGHDT, CDR2 YNNKEL (reference sequence). The CDR3 loop spans 14 amino acids. The CDR3 DNA follows: TGTGCCAGCAGCCTACGGGACAGGGCTGAAAAACTGTTTTTT. Translation: CASSLRDRAEKLFF. Drawing the rest from reference TRBV3-1 and TRBJ1-4, the complete variable domain is DTAVSQTPKYLVTQMGNDKSIKCEQNLGHDTMYWYKQDSKKFLKIMFSYNNKELIINETVPNRFSPKSPDKAHLNLHINSLELGDSAVYFCASSLRDRAEKLFFGSGTQLSVL.

The V gene is TRBV19, the J gene TRBJ2-6, with D maybe TRBD2 (7 bases). Germline values: CDR1 LNHDA, CDR2 SQIVND (reference sequence). The V and J ends lost 7 bases and 3 bases respectively, with 19 bases between them. The CDR3 length is 17 residues. CDR3 protein: CASTPVRGGYGANVLTF. In nucleotides, the CDR3 is TGTGCCAGTACCCCCGTCCGCGGGGGCTATGGGGCCAACGTCCTGACTTTC.

This rearrangement joins TRBV4-1 to TRBJ1-2; D ambiguous. The CDR3 spans 12 residues. V was cut by 0 bases and J by 13 bases, with 12 bases left in between. Germline assignment: CDR1 MGHRA and CDR2 YSYEKL. This CDR3 is CASSQDLGYSTF. The CDR3 DNA reads as TGCGCCAGCAGCCAAGATTTAGGGTATTCCACCTTC.

This clonotype was counted only a few times. One end of the junction fails to match germline, which may point to a read error. The chain links TRBV7-7 to TRBJ2-2, with a weak D call TRBD1 (6 bases). The CDR3 runs 14 residues. The germline V gene has CDR1 SSHAT and CDR2 FNYEAQ (reference sequence). CDR3 nucleotide sequence: TGTGCTAGCAGAATACAGGGATCCACCGGGGAGCTGTTTTTT. Translated: CASRIQGSTGELFF.

The chain links TRBV10-3 to TRBJ2-2, with 13 bases fitting TRBD2. Germline CDR1 is ENHRY and CDR2 is SYGVKD. J gave up 5 bases and V 11 bases, and 5 bases lay outside the gene matches. The CDR3 has 14 amino acids. DNA of the CDR3: TGTGCCGCAACTAGCGGGGGGGCAACCGGGGAGCTGTTTTTT. It encodes CAATSGGATGELFF.

This clonotype appeared many times. The V and J genes are TRBV7-9 and TRBJ2-1; 10 bases line up with TRBD1. After removal of 1 base from V and 8 bases from J, the junction contained 5 bases not matched to a gene. In germline, CDR1 is SEHNR, CDR2 FQNEAQ (reference sequence). The CDR3 is made up of 15 amino acids. DNA for the CDR3: TGTGCCAGCAGCTTAGTGACAGGGGGCGGAGATGAGCAGTTCTTC. It encodes CASSLVTGGGDEQFF.

V gene TRBV2 combines with J gene TRBJ2-6; D gene ambiguous. Trimming left V 1 base short and J 2 bases short, with 6 bases between. The CDR3 covers 15 residues. Per the germline V gene, CDR1 is SNHLY and CDR2 is FYNNEI. CDR3 region: CASSEGAPGANVLTF. The CDR3 DNA reads TGTGCCAGCAGTGAAGGTGCCCCTGGGGCCAACGTCCTGACTTTC.

The DNA of the CDR3 is TGTGCTAGTGGTTTGGTAACCGGGACAGGGGGCGTTTCGGCTGATACGCAGTATTTT. It codes for CASGLVTGTGGVSADTQYF. The chain employs TRBV12-5 and TRBJ2-3, with 12 nucleotides matching TRBD1. Germline V CDR1 and CDR2: LGHNT, FRNRAP. Trimming cost V 0 bases and J 6 bases; bases outside gene matches: 13. The length of the CDR3 is 19 residues.

This clonotype was detected many times. The rearrangement uses TRBV29-1 and TRBJ2-1; unclear D gene. Looked up from germline, CDR1 is SQVTM and CDR2 is ANQGSEA. Trimming removed 3 bases at V and 1 base at J, with 7 bases between. The CDR3 runs to 13 residues. The CDR3 coding sequence is TGCAGCGTTGACCGGGCATCCTACAATGAGCAGTTCTTC. It specifies CSVDRASYNEQFF.

In its sample, this clonotype was seen a few times. The chain joins TRBV7-9 to TRBJ1-1; possible D gene TRBD1, 6 bases. CDR1 is SEHNR and CDR2 is FQNEAQ in the germline V gene (reference sequence). The CDR3 length is 16 residues. V lost 5 bases and J 2 bases, leaving 18 bases between the germline ends. The CDR3 sequence is CASSLGGYRPNTEAFF. The CDR3 nucleotides read TGTGCCAGCAGCCTAGGGGGGTATCGACCCAACACTGAAGCTTTCTTT.

Ten or more counts support this clonotype. The J gene is TRBJ2-7, the V gene TRBV6-2 or TRBV6-3; D is possibly TRBD2 (7 bases). This CDR3 is built from 16 residues. CDR1 is MNHEY, CDR2 SVGEGT, per germline. With 5 bases removed from V and 2 bases from J, the gap between germline ends came to 19 bases. The CDR3 protein is CASSLEQGTTPYEQYF. CDR3 nucleotides: TGTGCCAGCAGTCTCGAGCAGGGGACTACCCCCTACGAGCAGTACTTC.

This clonotype was recorded at least ten times. This CDR3 is CASPQWPHEPGELFF. CDR3 DNA sequence: TGTGCCAGCCCCCAGTGGCCACACGAGCCCGGGGAGCTGTTTTTT. The V gene is TRBV7-2, the J gene TRBJ2-2; no clear D. Trimming stripped 8 bases from V and 6 bases from J, with 19 bases between. This CDR3 region has 15 residues. The germline V gene has CDR1 SGHTA and CDR2 FQGNSA.

This clonotype was picked up a small number of times. This chain uses TRBV4-3 with TRBJ1-2, with D hard to call. Per germline, CDR1 LGHNA and CDR2 YSLEER. Trimming took 1 base from V and 4 from J, leaving 10 bases between them. This CDR3 is built from 14 residues. CDR3 amino acids: CASSQGTPSYGYTF. DNA of the CDR3: TGCGCCAGCAGCCAAGGTACACCTAGCTATGGCTACACCTTC.

The table lists this clonotype with a few counts. The chain combines TRBV7-9 with TRBJ1-1, with 7 bases matching TRBD1. V dropped 5 bases and J dropped 4; count of bases not matched to a gene: 7. CDR1 and CDR2 from the germline V gene are SEHNR and FQNEAQ (reference sequence). The CDR3 consists of 14 residues. CDR3 loop: CASSVRQGGTEAFF. Written as DNA, the CDR3 is TGTGCCAGCAGCGTTAGACAGGGCGGCACTGAAGCTTTCTTT.